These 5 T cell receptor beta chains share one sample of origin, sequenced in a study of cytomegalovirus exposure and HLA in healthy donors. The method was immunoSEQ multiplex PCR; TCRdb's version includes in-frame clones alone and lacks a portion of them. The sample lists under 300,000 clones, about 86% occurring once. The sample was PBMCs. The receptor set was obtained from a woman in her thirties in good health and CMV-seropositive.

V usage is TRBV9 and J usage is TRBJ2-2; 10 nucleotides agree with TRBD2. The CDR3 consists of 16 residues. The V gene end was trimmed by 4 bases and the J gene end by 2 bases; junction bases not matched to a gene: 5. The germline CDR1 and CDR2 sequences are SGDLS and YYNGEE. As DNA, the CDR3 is TGTGCCAGCAGCAGACTAGCGGGCCCCAACACCGGGGAGCTGTTTTTT. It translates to CASSRLAGPNTGELFF.

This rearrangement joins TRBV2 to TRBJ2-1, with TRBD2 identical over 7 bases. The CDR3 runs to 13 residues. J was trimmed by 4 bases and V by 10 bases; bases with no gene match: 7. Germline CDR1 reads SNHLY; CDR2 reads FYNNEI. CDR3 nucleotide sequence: TGTGCCACCCACGGCGGGGGTTACAATGAGCAGTTCTTC. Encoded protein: CATHGGGYNEQFF.

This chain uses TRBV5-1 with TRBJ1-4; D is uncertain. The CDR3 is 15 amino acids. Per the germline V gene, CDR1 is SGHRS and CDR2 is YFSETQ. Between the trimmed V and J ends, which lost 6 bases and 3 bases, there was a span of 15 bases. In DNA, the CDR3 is TGCGCCAGCACCGTCCTTGGCGCGGCTAATGAAAAACTGTTTTTT. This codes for CASTVLGAANEKLFF.

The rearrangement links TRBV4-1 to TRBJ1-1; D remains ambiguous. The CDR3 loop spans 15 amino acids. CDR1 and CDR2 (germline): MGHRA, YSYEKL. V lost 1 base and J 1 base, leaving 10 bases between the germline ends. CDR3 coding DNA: TGCGCCAGCAGCCAAGCCTTGTACGGGAACACTGAAGCTTTCTTT. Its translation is CASSQALYGNTEAFF.

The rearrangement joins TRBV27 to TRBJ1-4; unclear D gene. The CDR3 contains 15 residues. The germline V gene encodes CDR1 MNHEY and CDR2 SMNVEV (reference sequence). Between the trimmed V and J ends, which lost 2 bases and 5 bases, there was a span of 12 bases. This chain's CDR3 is CASSLVRERNEKLFF. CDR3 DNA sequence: TGTGCCAGCAGTTTAGTACGCGAGCGCAATGAAAAACTGTTTTTT.